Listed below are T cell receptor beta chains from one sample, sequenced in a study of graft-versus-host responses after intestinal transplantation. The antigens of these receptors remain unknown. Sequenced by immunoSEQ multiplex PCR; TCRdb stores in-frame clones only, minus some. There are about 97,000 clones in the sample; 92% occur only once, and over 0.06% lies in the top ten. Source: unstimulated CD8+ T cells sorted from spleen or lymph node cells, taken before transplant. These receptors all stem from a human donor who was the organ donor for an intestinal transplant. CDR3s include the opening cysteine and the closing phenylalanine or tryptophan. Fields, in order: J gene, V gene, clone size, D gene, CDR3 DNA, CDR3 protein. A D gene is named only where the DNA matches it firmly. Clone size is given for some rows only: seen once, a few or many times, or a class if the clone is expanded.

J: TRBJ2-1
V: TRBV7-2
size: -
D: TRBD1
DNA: TGTGCCAGCAGCTTATTCGGACAGGTAAACTACAATGAGCAGTTCTTC
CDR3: CASSLFGQVNYNEQFF

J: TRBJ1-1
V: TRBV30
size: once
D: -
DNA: TGTGCCTGGAGTGCAGGGAACACTGAAGCTTTCTTT
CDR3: CAWSAGNTEAFF

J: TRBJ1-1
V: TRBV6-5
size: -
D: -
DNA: TGTGCCAGCAGAGTCGGGGGGGGCACTGAAGCTTTCTTT
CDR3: CASRVGGGTEAFF

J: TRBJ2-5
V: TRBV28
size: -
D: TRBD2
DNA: TGTGCCAGCAAACTCCCCCGGGAGGACCAAGAGACCCAGTACTTC
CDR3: CASKLPREDQETQYF

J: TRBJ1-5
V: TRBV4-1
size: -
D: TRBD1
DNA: TGCGCCAGCAGCGCCGGAAGGACAGGGGGTCTCTTTAGGGTCAATCAGCCCCAGCATTTT
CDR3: CASSAGRTGGLFRVNQPQHF

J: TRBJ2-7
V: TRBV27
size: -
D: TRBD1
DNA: TGTGCCAGCAGTTTACGGACAGGGGGTTTCTACGAGCAGTACTTC
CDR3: CASSLRTGGFYEQYF

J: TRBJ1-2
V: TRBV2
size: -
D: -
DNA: TGTGCCGATAGAGACTATGGCTACACCTTC
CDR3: CADRDYGYTF

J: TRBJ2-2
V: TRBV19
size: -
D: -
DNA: TGTGCCACCTATTCGAACACCGGGGAGCTGTTTTTT
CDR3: CATYSNTGELFF

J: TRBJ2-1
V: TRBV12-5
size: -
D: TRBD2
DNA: TGTGCTAGTGGTTTGAGGGAGGGCCTGCAGAATGAGCAGTTCTTC
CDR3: CASGLREGLQNEQFF

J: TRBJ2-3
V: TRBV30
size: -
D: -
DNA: TGTGCCTGGAAATTCTGTGCCCCTTTTAGCGGACACACAGATACGCAGTATTTT
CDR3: CAWKFCAPFSGHTDTQYF

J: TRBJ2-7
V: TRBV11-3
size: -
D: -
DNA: TGTGCCAGCAGCCTCGTGGCGGGGTTGGACTACGAGCAGTACTTC
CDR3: CASSLVAGLDYEQYF

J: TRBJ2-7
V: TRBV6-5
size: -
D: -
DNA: TGTGCCACCGTTGGGACTACCCCGTCCAGGGGCGAGCAGTACTTC
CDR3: CATVGTTPSRGEQYF

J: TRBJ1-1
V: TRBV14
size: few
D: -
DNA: TGTGCCAGCAACAGGGTGACTGGCACTGAAGCTTTCTTT
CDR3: CASNRVTGTEAFF

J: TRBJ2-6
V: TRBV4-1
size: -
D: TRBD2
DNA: TGCGCCAGCAGCCAAGAGGGAGGGTTGGGGGCCAACGTCCTGACTTTC
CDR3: CASSQEGGLGANVLTF

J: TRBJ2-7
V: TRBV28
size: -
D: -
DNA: TGTGCCAGCAGTTTAATAGGAGTTCTTAACTACGAGCAGTACTTC
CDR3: CASSLIGVLNYEQYF

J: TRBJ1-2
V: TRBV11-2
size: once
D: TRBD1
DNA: TGTGCCAGCAGCTTAAACGGGACAGGGGGGATCTATGGCTACACCTTC
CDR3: CASSLNGTGGIYGYTF

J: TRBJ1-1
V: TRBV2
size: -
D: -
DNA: TGTGCCAGCAGGGGGGGGGTGGGAGCTTTCTTT
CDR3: CASRGGVGAFF

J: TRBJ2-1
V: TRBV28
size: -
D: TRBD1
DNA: TGTGCCAGCAGTATCGCAGGGGGCTACTCCTACAATGAGCAGTTCTTC
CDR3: CASSIAGGYSYNEQFF

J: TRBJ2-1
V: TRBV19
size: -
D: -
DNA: TGTGCCAGTAGTATAAACCCTCCATCCGGGAGTACCTACAATGAGCAGTTCTTC
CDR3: CASSINPPSGSTYNEQFF

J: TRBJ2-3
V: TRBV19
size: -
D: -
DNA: TGTGCCAGTAGGGCGGCTAACAAGCCACACACAGATACGCAGTATTTT
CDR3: CASRAANKPHTDTQYF

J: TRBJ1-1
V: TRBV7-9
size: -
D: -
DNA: TGTGCCAGCATCAGCCAGGGGTCCACTGAAGCTTTCTTT
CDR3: CASISQGSTEAFF

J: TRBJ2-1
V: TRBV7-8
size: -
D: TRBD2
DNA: TGTGCCAGCAGCTTAGAAGCGGGAGGGGGCAATGAGCAGTTCTTC
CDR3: CASSLEAGGGNEQFF